This entry lists 13 T cell receptor beta chains sequenced from one sample in a study of early T cells in non-severe SARS-CoV-2 infection. From the 5' RACE reads, TCRdb called clonotypes with MiXCR, one entry per CDR3 protein. The table has approximately 120,000 distinct CDR3 sequences, about 15% seen once. Sequenced sample: whole blood. Receptors were obtained from an adult who was a healthcare worker with PCR-confirmed SARS-CoV-2 infection or an uninfected control (not recorded which).

This clonotype has more than one count but fewer than ten. J is TRBJ1-4 and V is TRBV18; 9 nucleotides match TRBD1. CDR1 and CDR2 (germline): KGHSH, LQKENI. The CDR3 loop spans 15 amino acids. V lost 4 bases, J lost 7 bases, and 7 bases stayed unmatched. The chain's CDR3 is CASSQDRGRSEKLFF. CDR3 nucleotides: TGTGCCAGCTCACAGGACAGGGGTAGAAGTGAAAAACTGTTTTTT.

The V gene is TRBV9, the J gene TRBJ1-4; TRBD1 aligns across 7 bases. CDR3 size: 16 residues. Trimming at V came to 2 bases and at J to 3 bases, leaving 7 bases not matched to a gene. The germline gives CDR1 SGDLS, CDR2 YYNGEE. CDR3 bases: TGTGCCAGCAGCGTGGGGACAGCGGCATCTAATGAAAAACTGTTTTTT. The encoded protein is CASSVGTAASNEKLFF.

This clonotype appeared many times. The chain employs TRBV20-1 and TRBJ2-2; D gene unclear. This CDR3 is 13 amino acids long. Trimming removed 2 bases at V and 3 bases at J, with 7 bases between. Germline V lookup: CDR1 DFQATT, CDR2 SNEGSKA (reference sequence). CDR3 nucleotides: TGCAGTGCTAGAAGGACCGACACCGGGGAGCTGTTTTTT. Its translation is CSARRTDTGELFF.

This chain uses TRBV4-1 with TRBJ2-7, with a possible D match to TRBD1 (6 bases). The CDR3 runs to 15 residues. Germline values: CDR1 MGHRA, CDR2 YSYEKL. V dropped 0 bases and J dropped 6 bases, with 15 bases sitting between them. The CDR3 bases are TGCGCCAGCAGCCAAGAGGGGGCCCCGGGCCCCGAGCAGTACTTC. This sequence encodes CASSQEGAPGPEQYF.

V and J are TRBV12-5 and TRBJ2-3; 9 bases align to TRBD2. Germline CDR1 is LGHNT and CDR2 is FRNRAP. CDR3 length: 15 residues. The V and J ends lost 3 bases and 5 bases, in that order; junction bases with no gene match: 6. CDR3 nucleotide sequence: TGTGCTAGTGGTTTTGGCGGGGGGGCCGGAGATACGCAGTATTTT. This gives the protein CASGFGGGAGDTQYF.

A few counts support this clonotype. V and J are TRBV29-1 and TRBJ1-1, with a possible D match to TRBD1 (5 bases). CDR3 length: 13 amino acids. With 6 bases removed from V and 5 bases from J, the gap between germline ends came to 16 bases. Per germline, CDR1 SQVTM and CDR2 ANQGSEA. The CDR3 is CSVQGVLWTEAFF. Written as DNA, the CDR3 is TGCAGCGTGCAAGGGGTTTTGTGGACTGAAGCTTTCTTT.

V gene TRBV28 combines with J gene TRBJ2-3; a possible D gene is TRBD1 (7 bases). This CDR3 spans 15 amino acids. Germline lookup yields CDR1 MDHEN and CDR2 SYDVKM. Trimming stripped 2 bases from V and 4 bases from J, with 13 bases between. The CDR3 sequence is CASSLRGRGSDTQYF. In nucleotides, the CDR3 is TGTGCCAGCAGTTTAAGGGGGCGGGGCTCAGATACGCAGTATTTT.

This chain uses TRBV5-1 with TRBJ1-1; D is uncertain. CDR1 is SGHRS, CDR2 YFSETQ, per germline. The CDR3 sequence is 10 residues long. Trimming left V 4 bases short and J 10 bases short, with 8 bases between. For the CDR3, the DNA is TGCGCCAGCAGCCGCCGGGGAGCTTTCTTT. Protein: CASSRRGAFF.

This clonotype was counted only a few times. This chain links TRBV14 with TRBJ1-4, with TRBD1 matching 10 bases. This CDR3 has 15 residues. V shed 4 bases and J 5 bases; nucleotides not matched to a gene: 4. Germline V lookup: CDR1 SGHDN, CDR2 FVKESK. For the CDR3, the DNA is TGTGCCAGCAGCCCCCCGGGACAGGGGAATGAAAAACTGTTTTTT. Residues: CASSPPGQGNEKLFF.

This clonotype has just a few counts. This chain links TRBV12-3 or TRBV12-4 with TRBJ2-1, with D unclear. The V end lost 3 bases, the J end lost 11 bases, and 17 bases lay between the germline ends. This CDR3 has 14 residues. CDR3 amino acids: CASSFPYSPQKQFF. The DNA for the CDR3 is TGTGCCAGCAGTTTCCCCTACTCTCCCCAAAAGCAGTTCTTC.

This chain joins TRBV5-1 and TRBJ2-3, with unresolved D. Trimming pared 0 bases from V and 4 bases from J, leaving 6 bases between. This CDR3 region has 13 residues. CDR1 is SGHRS, CDR2 YFSETQ, per germline. CDR3 in amino acids: CASSLGRADTQYF. DNA for the CDR3: TGCGCCAGCAGCTTGGGGCGCGCAGATACGCAGTATTTT.

The chain employs TRBV29-1 and TRBJ2-3, with D perhaps being TRBD1 or TRBD2 (5 bases each). Germline assignment: CDR1 SQVTM and CDR2 ANQGSEA. Trimming removed 6 bases at V and 5 bases at J, with 9 bases between. There are 11 residues in the CDR3. CDR3 bases: TGCAGCGTCCAGAGGGGAGATACGCAGTATTTT. The encoded protein is CSVQRGDTQYF.

This clonotype was observed a handful of times. The chain carries TRBV18 and TRBJ2-2, with no clear D. CDR1 is KGHSH, CDR2 LQKENI, per germline. Deletions cut 3 bases from V and 1 base from J, with 9 bases between. The CDR3 runs to 15 residues. The CDR3 reads CASSPARRNTGELFF. CDR3 in DNA: TGTGCCAGCTCACCCGCAAGACGGAACACCGGGGAGCTGTTTTTT.